This entry lists 24 T cell receptor beta chains sequenced from one sample in a study of response to subunit inactivated influenza vaccine. TCRdb reprocessed the RT-PCR reads via MiXCR and lists one record per CDR3 protein. This table has a few hundred thousand distinct CDR3 sequences, roughly an eighth appearing once. The sample consisted of non-naive T cells sorted from PBMCs, taken less than 15 days before vaccination. These receptors all come from a man aged 50-59 years who received an inactivated influenza vaccine.

This clonotype was seen repeatedly, ten times or more. V is TRBV27 and J is TRBJ1-4; D gene uncertain. Per germline, CDR1 MNHEY and CDR2 SMNVEV (reference sequence). This CDR3 contains 15 residues. Trimming removed 7 bases from V and 3 bases from J, with 15 bases in between. The CDR3, as DNA: TGTGCCAGCACTAAAGGGCTTGGGGCTAATGAAAAACTGTTTTTT. Protein sequence: CASTKGLGANEKLFF.

This clonotype was counted only a few times. The rearrangement links TRBV20-1 to TRBJ1-5, with D possibly being TRBD1 (5 bases). Per germline, CDR1 DFQATT and CDR2 SNEGSKA (reference sequence). This CDR3 is built from 14 residues. The V end lost 3 bases, the J end lost 4 bases, and 13 bases lay between the germline ends. CDR3 region: CSASRGNRNQPQHF. The CDR3 DNA reads as TGCAGTGCTAGTAGGGGAAATCGGAATCAGCCCCAGCATTTT.

The V and J genes are TRBV7-2 and TRBJ1-2, with a weak D call TRBD1 (5 bases). The germline V gene has CDR1 SGHTA and CDR2 FQGNSA. The CDR3 contains 13 residues. Trimming left V 11 bases short and J 3 bases short, with 16 bases between. CDR3 sequence reads: CASGLQGHYGYTF. As DNA, the CDR3 is TGTGCCTCTGGCCTGCAGGGCCACTATGGCTACACCTTC. The full variable domain, completed using reference TRBV7-2 and TRBJ1-2, is GAGVSQSPSNKVTEKGKDVELRCDPISGHTALYWYRQSLGQGLEFLIYFQGNSAPDKSGLPSDRFSAERTGGSVSTLTIQRTQQEDSAVYLCASGLQGHYGYTFGSGTRLTVV.

This clonotype came up a few times. The chain links TRBV30 to TRBJ2-1; D is uncertain. V was pared by 8 bases and J by 0 bases, with 11 bases between. This CDR3 has 13 residues. Germline V gene data show CDR1 as GTSNPN and CDR2 as SVGIG (reference sequence). The CDR3 region is CALEQNSYNEQFF. The DNA of the CDR3 is TGTGCCCTGGAACAGAACTCCTACAATGAGCAGTTCTTC.

This clonotype was counted ten times or more. Written as DNA, the CDR3 is TGTGCCAGCAGCTTAGCTCCGGGCAGGGGGCTAGAGACCCAGTACTTC. Its translation: CASSLAPGRGLETQYF. This sequence joins TRBV7-2 and TRBJ2-5, with TRBD1 matching 8 bases. V was clipped by 0 bases and J by 4 bases; unmatched bases: 7. The CDR3 is made up of 16 amino acids. Germline V gives CDR1 SGHTA, CDR2 FQGNSA. Full variable domain (missing parts from reference TRBV7-2 and TRBJ2-5): GAGVSQSPSNKVTEKGKDVELRCDPISGHTALYWYRQSLGQGLEFLIYFQGNSAPDKSGLPSDRFSAERTGGSVSTLTIQRTQQEDSAVYLCASSLAPGRGLETQYFGPGTRLLVL.

Many counts were recorded for this clonotype. The V gene is TRBV6-2 or TRBV6-3, the J gene TRBJ2-7, with D tentatively TRBD2 (6 bases). Per germline, CDR1 MNHEY and CDR2 SVGEGT. The CDR3 is 14 amino acids. V dropped 7 bases and J dropped 2 bases, with 15 bases sitting between them. CDR3 bases: TGTGCCAGCATAAGGGACGCGGGGACCTACGAGCAGTACTTC. Its protein product is CASIRDAGTYEQYF.

This clonotype occurred many times. The V and J genes are TRBV20-1 and TRBJ2-3; unclear D gene. CDR1 is DFQATT and CDR2 is SNEGSKA in the germline V gene (reference sequence). The CDR3 has 17 residues. V gave up 3 bases and J gave up 0 bases, with 19 bases separating them. CDR3 nucleotides: TGCAGTGCTAGCGCTCGCCGGACGTTAGAGAGCACAGATACGCAGTATTTT. As protein: CSASARRTLESTDTQYF.

This clonotype occurred a few times. The V gene is TRBV20-1, the J gene TRBJ1-3; D might be TRBD1 (6 bases). V lost 4 bases, J lost 2 bases, and 9 bases lay in between. The length of the CDR3 is 13 residues. Germline CDR1 DFQATT, CDR2 SNEGSKA (reference sequence). CDR3 in DNA: TGCAGTGCTACACAGGGCCCTGGAAACACCATATATTTT. This translates into CSATQGPGNTIYF.

The V gene is TRBV27, the J gene TRBJ2-2; D is uncertain. V lost 0 bases, J lost 8 bases, and 7 bases lay in between. This CDR3 contains 13 residues. Per the germline V gene, CDR1 is MNHEY and CDR2 is SMNVEV (reference sequence). The CDR3 DNA reads TGTGCCAGCAGTTTATCTGTCGTAGGGGAGCTGTTTTTT. This encodes CASSLSVVGELFF.

This clonotype has only a few counts. The chain links TRBV5-8 to TRBJ1-5; TRBD1 aligns across 7 bases. The CDR3 is 15 residues long. Trimming at V came to 4 bases and at J to 0 bases, leaving 4 bases not matched to a gene. The V gene's germline CDR1 is SGHTS and CDR2 YDEGEE. CDR3 sequence: CASSQQGYSNQPQHF. As DNA, the CDR3 is TGTGCCAGCAGCCAACAGGGGTATAGCAATCAGCCCCAGCATTTT.

This clonotype was recorded at least ten times. This chain's CDR3 is CASSLMFAGGETQYF. In DNA, the CDR3 is TGCGCCAGCAGCTTGATGTTTGCCGGCGGAGAGACCCAGTACTTC. V usage is TRBV5-1 and J usage is TRBJ2-5; D gene ambiguous. The CDR3 is 15 amino acids. The V and J ends lost 1 base and 4 bases respectively, with 14 bases between them. Per germline, CDR1 SGHRS and CDR2 YFSETQ.

This clonotype showed up just a few times. V and J are TRBV9 and TRBJ2-1; 13 bases match TRBD2. V lost 0 bases and J lost 6; bases outside the gene matches: 9. Per the germline V gene, CDR1 is SGDLS and CDR2 is YYNGEE. CDR3 length equals 18 residues. This CDR3 is CASSVELSLAGGINEQFF. The CDR3 nucleotides are TGTGCCAGCAGCGTAGAATTATCACTAGCGGGGGGGATCAATGAGCAGTTCTTC.

This clonotype was picked up many times. The chain uses TRBV10-3 and TRBJ1-3; D is ambiguous. The CDR3 is 14 amino acids. Between the trimmed V and J ends, which lost 6 bases and 0 bases, there was a span of 9 bases. Germline V gene lookup returns CDR1 ENHRY and CDR2 SYGVKD. The DNA for the CDR3 is TGTGCCATCAGCCTTACGTACTCTGGAAACACCATATATTTT. It translates to CAISLTYSGNTIYF.

This chain joins TRBV10-3 and TRBJ1-2; 11 nucleotides align to TRBD1. J gave up 4 bases and V 10 bases, and 8 bases lay outside the gene matches. This CDR3 has 14 amino acids. CDR1 and CDR2 (germline): ENHRY, SYGVKD. The CDR3 here is CATQRDRGVYGYTF. The CDR3 region has the DNA TGTGCCACACAAAGGGACAGGGGGGTCTATGGCTACACCTTC.

The chain couples TRBV10-3 to TRBJ1-1; no clear D gene. Per germline, CDR1 ENHRY and CDR2 SYGVKD. This CDR3 has 16 residues. Trimming shortened V by 0 bases and J by 1 base, and 12 bases separated the two germline ends. CDR3 coding DNA: TGTGCCATCAGTGAGTCCAGGCCGACAACGAACACTGAAGCTTTCTTT. Translating gives CAISESRPTTNTEAFF.

This clonotype was recorded at least ten times. J is TRBJ2-7 and V is TRBV6-1, with 12 bases aligning to TRBD1. The germline V gene has CDR1 MNHNS and CDR2 SASEGT. V trimming: 6 bases; J trimming: 7 bases; junction bases outside the gene matches: 10. The CDR3 covers 15 residues. The CDR3, as DNA: TGTGCCAGCAGCCCTACTCGGGACAGGGGGCTGGAGCAGTACTTC. Protein sequence: CASSPTRDRGLEQYF.

This clonotype turned up a few times. The gene calls are TRBV29-1 and TRBJ2-1; D possibly corresponds to TRBD1 (6 bases). The CDR3 has 16 residues. The germline V and J ends were trimmed by 3 bases and 3 bases, with 18 bases remaining between them. Germline CDR1 SQVTM, CDR2 ANQGSEA. The CDR3 spells CSVDDPYKGVYNEQFF. CDR3 coding DNA: TGCAGCGTTGACGACCCATACAAGGGGGTCTACAATGAGCAGTTCTTC.

This clonotype was observed at least ten times. In nucleotides, the CDR3 is TGCAGTGCTATCGCGGATCAAGAGACCCAGTACTTC. This encodes CSAIADQETQYF. The V gene is TRBV20-1, the J gene TRBJ2-5; D unclear. This CDR3 region has 12 residues. CDR1 and CDR2 from the germline V gene are DFQATT and SNEGSKA (reference sequence). Trimming removed 4 bases from V and 2 bases from J, with 8 bases in between.

This clonotype appeared a few times. V and J are TRBV7-9 and TRBJ1-1; D remains ambiguous. The CDR3 covers 14 residues. Looked up from germline, CDR1 is SEHNR and CDR2 is FQNEAQ (reference sequence). V lost 2 bases and J 1 base, leaving 8 bases between the germline ends. CDR3 loop: CASSLYATNTEAFF. CDR3 nucleotides: TGTGCCAGCAGCTTATACGCCACGAACACTGAAGCTTTCTTT.

This clonotype was recorded at least ten times. The chain is built from TRBV9 and TRBJ2-5, with TRBD2 identical over 8 bases. The germline V gene encodes CDR1 SGDLS and CDR2 YYNGEE. Trimming removed 3 bases from V and 5 bases from J; junction bases left unmatched: 6. The CDR3 is 14 amino acids. CDR3 in DNA: TGTGCCAGCAGCGCGGGAGGGGGTGGGGAGACCCAGTACTTC. Its translation: CASSAGGGGETQYF.

A few counts support this clonotype. This sequence joins TRBV6-5 and TRBJ2-7; D might be TRBD1 (6 bases). Trimming removed 4 bases at V and 7 bases at J, with 14 bases between. CDR3 size: 13 residues. Germline lookup yields CDR1 MNHEY and CDR2 SVGAGI. CDR3 in amino acids: CASSSTGTGEQYF. The CDR3 coding sequence is TGTGCCAGCAGTTCCACAGGGACGGGTGAGCAGTACTTC.

This clonotype was seen at least ten times. The chain recombines TRBV29-1 with TRBJ2-7, with D perhaps matching TRBD1 or TRBD2 (5 bases each). The CDR3 is made up of 14 amino acids. The germline V gene has CDR1 SQVTM and CDR2 ANQGSEA. The ends were cut back, 3 bases at V and 4 bases at J, with 16 bases in the middle. The CDR3 nucleotides are TGCAGCGTTGAGTCTGTGGGGGAGACTTACGAGCAGTACTTC. Amino acids: CSVESVGETYEQYF.

This clonotype turned up a few times. The genes are TRBV9 and TRBJ2-3; TRBD2 agrees at 7 bases. CDR1 and CDR2 from the germline V gene are SGDLS and YYNGEE. The trim removed 2 bases at V and 0 bases at J, leaving 3 bases unmatched. This CDR3 comprises 15 residues. CDR3 coding DNA: TGTGCCAGCAGCGTGCGAGCGGGGAGCACAGATACGCAGTATTTT. Translating gives CASSVRAGSTDTQYF.

The sample holds many counts of this clonotype. The rearrangement joins TRBV20-1 to TRBJ2-2, with 9 bases that match TRBD2. Germline CDR1 DFQATT, CDR2 SNEGSKA (reference sequence). The CDR3 consists of 20 residues. J gave up 0 bases and V 0 bases, and 14 bases lay outside the gene matches. The CDR3 is CSAREPDSGGTRSNTGELFF. The DNA for the CDR3 is TGCAGTGCTAGAGAGCCTGACAGCGGGGGGACGAGATCGAACACCGGGGAGCTGTTTTTT.